This TCR beta chain was profiled in a study of blood T cell repertoires in COVID-19. The CDR3 extends over 13 amino acids. Unmatched junction bases numbered 2, after V lost 6 bases and J lost 3 bases. Germline V gives CDR1 SQVTM, CDR2 ANQGSEA. Profiling relied on immunoSEQ multiplex PCR, and the TCRdb table lists in-frame clones only, not all of them. Among 70,000 to 95,000 clones listed, roughly 80% were seen once. Material for sequencing was peripheral blood. The gene calls are TRBV29-1 and TRBJ2-5; 12 positions match TRBD2. This sequence originates from a woman aged 70-85 years with active or convalescent COVID-19. The CDR3 here is CSVSSGGEETQYF. CDR3 DNA: TGCAGCGTCTCTAGCGGGGGGGAAGAGACCCAGTACTTC.